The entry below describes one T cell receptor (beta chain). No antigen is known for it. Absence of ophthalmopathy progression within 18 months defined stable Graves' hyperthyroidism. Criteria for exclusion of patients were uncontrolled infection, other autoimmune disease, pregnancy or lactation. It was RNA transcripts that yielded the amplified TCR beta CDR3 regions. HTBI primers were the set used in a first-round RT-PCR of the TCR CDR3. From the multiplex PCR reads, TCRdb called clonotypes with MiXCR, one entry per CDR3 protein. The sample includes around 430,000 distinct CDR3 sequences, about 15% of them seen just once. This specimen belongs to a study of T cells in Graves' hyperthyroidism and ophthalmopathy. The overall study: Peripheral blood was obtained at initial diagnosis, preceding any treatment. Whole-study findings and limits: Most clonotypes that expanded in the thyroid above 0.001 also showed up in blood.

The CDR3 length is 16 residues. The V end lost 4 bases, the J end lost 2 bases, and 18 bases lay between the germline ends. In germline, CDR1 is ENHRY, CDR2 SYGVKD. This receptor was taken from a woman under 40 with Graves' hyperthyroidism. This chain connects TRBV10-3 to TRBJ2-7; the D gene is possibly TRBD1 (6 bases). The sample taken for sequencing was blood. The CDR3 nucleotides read TGTGCCATCAGTGCCACCGGGACAAAAAAACCCTACGAGCAGTACTTC. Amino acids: CAISATGTKKPYEQYF.